A single T cell receptor beta chain is shown here with its context. What it recognizes is unknown. Viral peptide pools were used in the ViraFEST assay to expand antigen-specific CD4+ T cells, and sequencing came afterward. Subsequent to a culture period of approximately 11 days, CD4+ T cells were isolated. Recipients of the vaccine had no prior SARS-CoV-2 infection and negative nucleocapsid antibodies. Peptides at around 10 ug/ml and IL-2 at about 9.8 IU/ml were added to 1.5 million to 2.5 million PBMC per well. This CDR3 contains 15 residues. Germline loops: CDR1 WSHSY, CDR2 SAAADI. V lost 6 bases, J lost 5 bases, and 8 bases stayed unmatched. Generated by immunoSEQ multiplex PCR, the TCRdb table keeps only in-frame clones and is missing some. The sample records about 24,000 clones, about two thirds being singletons. This specimen comes from a study of vaccination effects on CD4 cells after COVID-19. Overall study: Each participant received a vaccine that was either BNT162b2 or mRNA-1273, given as two doses. Study outcomes and limitations: Late after vaccination, infection- and vaccine-induced clones showed marked clonal contraction.

The clonotype was recovered from a human donor who received a COVID-19 vaccine. The chain employs TRBV10-2 and TRBJ1-3; 9 bases are a match to TRBD1. The starting material was CD4+ T cells from PBMCs cultured with SARS-CoV-2 spike peptides, obtained before COVID-19 vaccination. This chain's CDR3 is CASSSGQGSRNTIYF. The CDR3 nucleotides are TGCGCCAGCAGCTCCGGACAGGGGTCGCGAAACACCATATATTTT.